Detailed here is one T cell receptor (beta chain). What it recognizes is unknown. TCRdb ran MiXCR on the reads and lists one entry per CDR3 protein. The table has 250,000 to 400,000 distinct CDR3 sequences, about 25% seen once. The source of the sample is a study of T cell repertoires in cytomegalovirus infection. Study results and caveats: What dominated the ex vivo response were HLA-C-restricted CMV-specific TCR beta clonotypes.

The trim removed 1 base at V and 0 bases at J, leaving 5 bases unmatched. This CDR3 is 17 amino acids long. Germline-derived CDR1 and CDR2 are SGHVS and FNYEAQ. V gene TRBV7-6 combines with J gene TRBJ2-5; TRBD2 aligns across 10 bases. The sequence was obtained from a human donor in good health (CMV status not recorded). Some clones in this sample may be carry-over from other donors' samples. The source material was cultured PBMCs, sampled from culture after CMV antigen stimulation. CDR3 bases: TGTGCCAGCAGCTTAGTTCCAGCGGGAGGGCACCAAGAGACCCAGTACTTC. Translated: CASSLVPAGGHQETQYF.